This T cell receptor beta chain was sequenced in a study of T cell responses to AZD1222 COVID-19 vaccine. Study-wide context: Pooling was applied to second doses at about 4 or about 12 weeks.

Germline CDR1 MNHEY, CDR2 SMNVEV (reference sequence). The CDR3 has 15 residues. V lost 7 bases and J lost 2, with 16 bases in between. Generated by immunoSEQ multiplex PCR, the TCRdb table keeps only in-frame clones and is missing some. The sample holds more than 90,000 clones, around 84% seen once. The sample here was peripheral blood, taken on day 0 of AZD1222 vaccination. This TCR was recovered from an adult in good health. The V call is TRBV27, the J call TRBJ2-3; D not certain. CDR3 coding DNA: TGTGCCAGCACTCATAGGCGGATCGACACAGATACGCAGTATTTT. Its translation: CASTHRRIDTDTQYF.